The clone carrying this TCR beta chain was recorded a few times. What it binds is unknown. V was clipped by 5 bases and J by 8 bases; unmatched bases: 8. Germline values: CDR1 SEHNR, CDR2 FQNEAQ (reference sequence). CDR3 size: 15 residues. The method was immunoSEQ multiplex PCR; TCRdb's version includes in-frame clones alone and lacks a portion of them. The sample holds approximately 320,000 clones; around 66% are singletons and the top ten take roughly 6.7%. These data are taken from a study of cytotoxic CD8 clonotypes in ibrutinib-treated CLL. About the study: Among responders, roughly 25 were partial and 2 complete; after median roughly 70 months, approximately 15 stayed remitted and 12 progressed.

Overall study results and limits: On treatment, the uncommon public clonotypes contracted or remained stable. Clonality increased at ibrutinib response, then returned toward baseline at progression. At the start, clonality exceeded age-matched healthy donors and followed circulating CD8+ T-cell counts.

The J gene is TRBJ1-6, the V gene TRBV7-9, with 8 bases identical to TRBD1. This sequence originates from a human donor with chronic lymphocytic leukemia. The sample in question was PBMCs, obtained after 36 months of ibrutinib treatment. CDR3 in DNA: TGTGCCAGCAGCCCCAGGGACAGGTTGGATTCACCCCTCCACTTT. Residues: CASSPRDRLDSPLHF.